This T cell receptor (beta chain) was found in a study of blood T cell repertoires in COVID-19. At the level of the study: COVID-19 samples collected from the United States, Italy and Spain covered acute and convalescent phases. T cells, B-cell-depleted T cells, or PBMCs supplied cDNA or gDNA.

As handled by the study authors: Amplification from reference gene primers served as the basis for estimated nucleated cell counts. Assay: immunoSEQ multiplex PCR; the TCRdb copy retains only in-frame clones and omits some. The DNA was the basis for D and trimming; V, J and clone size are from that table. The sample lists about 110,000 clones; roughly 80% were seen once. The sequencing input was peripheral blood. This TCR came from a woman of 80 years or more with acute or convalescent COVID-19.

The CDR3 spells CASTRGQGVSGANVLTF. CDR3 bases: TGTGCCAGTACAAGGGGACAGGGGGTTTCTGGGGCCAACGTCCTGACTTTC. This chain joins TRBV19 and TRBJ2-6; 11 bases are shared with TRBD1. CDR1 is LNHDA and CDR2 is SQIVND in the germline V gene (reference sequence). Germline trimming cut 7 bases from V and 1 base from J; bases unmatched to any gene: 6. The CDR3 contains 17 residues. The full variable domain, in which reference TRBV19 and TRBJ2-6 provide the parts outside the CDR3, is DGGITQSPKYLFRKEGQNVTLSCEQNLNHDAMYWYRQDPGQGLRLIYYSQIVNDFQKGDIAEGYSVSREKKESFPLTVTSAQKNPTAFYLCASTRGQGVSGANVLTFGAGSRLTVL.